This passage covers 16 T cell receptor beta chains from one sample sequenced in a study of T cell changes during pregnancy in multiple sclerosis. Sequencing was performed with immunoSEQ multiplex PCR; in TCRdb, only in-frame clones are kept and a portion is missing. Of about 40,000 clones in the sample, 90% to 95% were seen once. The source material was CD4+ T cells from peripheral blood mononuclear cells, sampled after pregnancy. These receptors were taken from a female donor with multiple sclerosis, enrolled in a pregnancy study.

The rearrangement uses TRBV5-1 and TRBJ1-1, with 9 bases identical to TRBD1. Germline V gene lookup returns CDR1 SGHRS and CDR2 YFSETQ. This CDR3 spans 15 amino acids. J was trimmed by 2 bases and V by 0 bases; bases with no gene match: 2. This CDR3 is CASSLGDRDNTEAFF. CDR3 nucleotide sequence: TGCGCCAGCAGCTTGGGGGACAGGGATAACACTGAAGCTTTCTTT. The complete variable domain, with remaining parts taken from reference TRBV5-1 and TRBJ1-1, reads KAGVTQTPRYLIKTRGQQVTLSCSPISGHRSVSWYQQTPGQGLQFLFEYFSETQRNKGNFPGRFSGRQFSNSRSEMNVSTLELGDSALYLCASSLGDRDNTEAFFGQGTRLTVV.

The genes are TRBV9 and TRBJ1-1; weak D call: TRBD1 (5 bases). Germline-derived CDR1 and CDR2 are SGDLS and YYNGEE. The CDR3 runs 14 residues. Trimming left V 0 bases short and J 5 bases short, with 11 bases between. The CDR3 is CASSVALGGTEAFF. As DNA, the CDR3 is TGTGCCAGCAGCGTAGCTCTGGGGGGTACTGAAGCTTTCTTT.

The CDR3 region is CASSESRDSNQPQHF. The DNA for the CDR3 is TGTGCCAGCAGCGAGTCCCGGGATAGCAATCAGCCCCAGCATTTT. The chain joins TRBV2 to TRBJ1-5; no reliable D call. The CDR3 sequence is 15 residues long. Between the trimmed V and J ends, which lost 6 bases and 0 bases, there was a span of 12 bases. Germline V gene sequence: CDR1 SNHLY, CDR2 FYNNEI.

The CDR3, as DNA: TGTGCCAGCAGCTTAACCGGGGGTAGCACAGATACGCAGTATTTT. Its protein is CASSLTGGSTDTQYF. J is TRBJ2-3 and V is TRBV11-2, with TRBD2 as a possible D gene (6 bases). This CDR3 comprises 15 residues. Germline assignment: CDR1 SGHAT and CDR2 FQNNGV. Trimming removed 2 bases from V and 0 bases from J, with 9 bases in between.

The table lists this clone with a count of one. This sequence joins TRBV30 and TRBJ1-2, with 8 bases that match TRBD1. The ends lost 5 bases at V and 4 bases at J; junction bases unmatched: 6. The germline gives CDR1 GTSNPN, CDR2 SVGIG (reference sequence). This CDR3 contains 13 residues. CDR3 sequence: CAWGGQALYGYTF. As DNA, the CDR3 is TGTGCCTGGGGGGGACAGGCTCTCTATGGCTACACCTTC.

The V gene is TRBV6-5, the J gene TRBJ2-7; 9 bases line up with TRBD1. The J segment lost 6 bases and the V segment lost 6 bases, leaving 3 bases of the junction unmatched. Germline V gives CDR1 MNHEY, CDR2 SVGAGI. This CDR3 spans 12 amino acids. CDR3 loop: CASRTGGGEQYF. The CDR3 coding sequence is TGTGCCAGCAGGACAGGGGGGGGCGAGCAGTACTTC.

The chain uses TRBV9 and TRBJ2-1; 7 bases are shared with TRBD1. The V and J ends lost 7 bases and 3 bases, in that order; junction bases with no gene match: 13. CDR3 size: 16 residues. Per the germline V gene, CDR1 is SGDLS and CDR2 is YYNGEE. The CDR3 coding sequence is TGTGCCAGCTCCTCCTCGACAGGGACCCTCTACAATGAGCAGTTCTTC. The encoded protein is CASSSSTGTLYNEQFF.

The V call is TRBV5-4, the J call TRBJ1-4; 7 nucleotides match TRBD1. Germline V gene lookup returns CDR1 SGHNT and CDR2 YYREEE (reference sequence). This CDR3 contains 14 residues. Germline trimming cut 0 bases from V and 6 bases from J; bases unmatched to any gene: 2. Written as DNA, the CDR3 is TGTGCCAGCAGCTTGGCCGGGACAGATGAAAAACTGTTTTTT. It encodes CASSLAGTDEKLFF.

The chain recombines TRBV11-2 with TRBJ2-3; TRBD2 matches 10 bases. Germline V lookup: CDR1 SGHAT, CDR2 FQNNGV. Losses at the gene ends were 5 bases for V and 7 bases for J; bases not matched to a gene: 6. The CDR3 length is 14 residues. The chain's CDR3 is CASSASGGANTQYF. CDR3 nucleotides: TGTGCCAGCAGCGCAAGCGGGGGGGCTAATACGCAGTATTTT.

This chain joins TRBV30 and TRBJ1-5; the D is unclear. The CDR3 loop spans 13 amino acids. Trimming pared 1 base from V and 4 bases from J, leaving 8 bases between. Germline V CDR1 and CDR2: GTSNPN, SVGIG (reference sequence). CDR3 sequence: CAWSAAMNQPQHF. In nucleotides, the CDR3 is TGTGCCTGGAGTGCTGCGATGAATCAGCCCCAGCATTTT.

This chain uses TRBV19 with TRBJ2-2; 7 bases are a match to TRBD1. CDR1 is LNHDA and CDR2 is SQIVND in the germline V gene (reference sequence). CDR3 length equals 16 residues. V was clipped by 4 bases and J by 4 bases; unmatched bases: 9. The CDR3 DNA reads TGTGCCAGTAGTACCTTTACAGGGGTGGGCACCGGGGAGCTGTTTTTT. The encoded protein is CASSTFTGVGTGELFF.

The chain combines TRBV5-1 with TRBJ2-5, with D maybe TRBD1 (6 bases). The germline V gene encodes CDR1 SGHRS and CDR2 YFSETQ. The CDR3 extends over 14 amino acids. Trimming stripped 4 bases from V and 5 bases from J, with 15 bases between. The CDR3, as DNA: TGCGCCAGCAGCCCCGACAGGTACAGGGAGACCCAGTACTTC. Protein product: CASSPDRYRETQYF.

The genes are TRBV4-2 and TRBJ2-3, with 13 bases matching TRBD2. Trimming removed 0 bases from V and 1 base from J; junction bases left unmatched: 13. The CDR3 covers 21 residues. The germline CDR1 and CDR2 sequences are LGHNA and YNFKEQ. This CDR3 reads CASSQDPLLAGGPRGTDTQYF. The CDR3 region has the DNA TGTGCCAGCAGCCAAGATCCCCTACTAGCGGGGGGGCCCCGGGGCACAGATACGCAGTATTTT.

The J gene is TRBJ1-4, the V gene TRBV6-1, with unresolved D. This CDR3 spans 14 amino acids. The V and J ends lost 3 bases and 3 bases respectively, with 8 bases between them. Germline-derived CDR1 and CDR2 are MNHNS and SASEGT. The CDR3 reads CASSDRLPNEKLFF. CDR3 bases: TGTGCCAGCAGTGACAGGCTTCCTAATGAAAAACTGTTTTTT.

CDR3 coding DNA: TGTGCCAGCAGTTACTCAGGGGGCACAAACACCATATATTTT. This encodes CASSYSGGTNTIYF. The chain carries TRBV6-5 and TRBJ1-3; 7 positions match TRBD1. Per germline, CDR1 MNHEY and CDR2 SVGAGI. The trim removed 0 bases at V and 6 bases at J, leaving 2 bases unmatched. The CDR3 runs to 14 residues.

V and J are TRBV5-1 and TRBJ2-5; tentatively, D is TRBD2 (6 bases). The germline V gene encodes CDR1 SGHRS and CDR2 YFSETQ. Trimming pared 0 bases from V and 3 bases from J, leaving 9 bases between. CDR3 length equals 14 residues. CDR3 in amino acids: CASSLGREKETQYF. The CDR3 bases are TGCGCCAGCAGCTTGGGGCGGGAAAAAGAGACCCAGTACTTC.